The 32 T cell receptor beta chains below were found in one sample sequenced in a study of tumor-infiltrating lymphocytes in oesophageal squamous cell carcinoma. TCRdb recomputed calls from the PCR reads with MiXCR, one row per CDR3 protein. This repertoire shows about 13,000 distinct CDR3 sequences, approximately 53% found once; its top ten account for 30% to 45%. Sequencing used esophageal tumor tissue. These receptors all come from a male donor with esophageal squamous cell carcinoma.

With regard to this clonotype: This is likely a read error, given that the CDR3 carries no conserved phenylalanine or tryptophan at its end. The DNA is left out, because the CDR3 cannot be placed on it with certainty; the CDR3 is given as TCRdb lists it. The chain combines TRBV7-3 with TRBJ1-1. The CDR3 region is 19 residues in length, termini included. Germline V gene sequence: CDR1 SGHTA, CDR2 FQGTGA. The CDR3 spells CASSLGTSVSPTMSSSSAQ.

The chain joins TRBV7-6 to TRBJ2-7; tentative D call: TRBD1 (6 bases). This CDR3 has 15 residues. Germline V gene lookup returns CDR1 SGHVS and CDR2 FNYEAQ. The V and J ends lost 1 base and 3 bases respectively, with 13 bases between them. CDR3 sequence: CASSLGYGRGYEQYF. DNA for the CDR3: TGTGCCAGCAGCTTAGGTTATGGCAGGGGCTACGAGCAGTACTTC.

Comments on this clonotype: Because the CDR3's place on the DNA is in doubt, the DNA is left out and the CDR3 is given as listed by TCRdb. The V gene is TRBV6-8, the J gene TRBJ2-7; the table's D call of TRBD1 was not tested on the DNA. The CDR3 comprises 23 residues, both ends counted. CDR1 and CDR2 from the germline V gene are MNHGY and SAAAGT. The CDR3 region is CASGGGYYGYTFGSGPGRETQYF.

This clonotype has a single count. V gene TRBV7-3 combines with J gene TRBJ2-5; no clear D. The CDR3 runs to 14 residues. From germline, CDR1 is SGHTA and CDR2 FQGTGA. Trimming removed 3 bases from V and 11 bases from J, with 19 bases in between. The CDR3 is CASSFGGGYNEQYF. CDR3 nucleotide sequence: TGTGCCAGCAGCTTCGGTGGCGGTTACAATGAGCAGTACTTC.

The rearrangement joins TRBV7-8 to TRBJ1-1; D is undetermined. The DNA matches TRBJ2-1 better at its end, which makes the J call doubtful. From germline, CDR1 is SGHVS and CDR2 FQNEAQ. This CDR3 spans 13 amino acids. The CDR3 region has the DNA TGTGCCAGCAGCTTAGACGCAAACAATGAGCAGTTCTTC. Protein: CASSLDANNEQFF.

The chain is built from TRBV11-3 and TRBJ2-5; TRBD1 is a possible D gene (6 bases). V was shortened by 2 bases and J by 1 base, with 8 bases between the two germline ends. This CDR3 is built from 14 residues. The germline V gene has CDR1 SGHNT and CDR2 YENEEA. The DNA for the CDR3 is TGTGCCAGCAGCTTATCGGACAGCCAAGAGACCCAGTACTTC. It is translated as CASSLSDSQETQYF.

This clonotype was seen repeatedly, ten times or more. The CDR3 carries no conserved terminal phenylalanine or tryptophan, so it likely arises from a read error. The DNA is omitted, as the CDR3 cannot be located on it reliably, and the CDR3 follows TCRdb's listing. The CDR3 spells CASSPDRGTYGYTFGS. This chain links TRBV7-2 with TRBJ2-7; the table assigns TRBD1, which was not confirmed against the DNA. The CDR3 is 16 amino acids in total, end residues counted. The germline V gene has CDR1 SGHTA and CDR2 FQGNSA.

The chain uses TRBV5-1 and TRBJ2-1, with 10 bases that match TRBD2. The CDR3 is 15 residues long. V lost 0 bases to trimming and J lost 8 bases; unmatched junction nucleotides: 5. Germline CDR1 is SGHRS and CDR2 is YFSETQ. The chain's CDR3 is CASSLELAGIYEQFF. DNA of the CDR3: TGCGCCAGCAGCTTGGAACTAGCGGGAATCTATGAGCAGTTCTTC.

The V and J genes are TRBV7-8 and TRBJ2-7; possible D gene TRBD2, 5 bases. Trimming shortened V by 6 bases and J by 10 bases, and 13 bases separated the two germline ends. The CDR3 runs to 11 residues. Per germline, CDR1 SGHVS and CDR2 FQNEAQ. As DNA, the CDR3 is TGTGCCAGCAGTTTCCAGGAGGTCCAGTACTTC. It translates to CASSFQEVQYF.

On this clonotype: The junction departs from the called germline gene at one end, perhaps through a read error. The gene calls are TRBV28 and TRBJ2-1, with TRBD1 as a possible D gene (6 bases). The length of the CDR3 is 17 residues. Germline V gene data show CDR1 as MDHEN and CDR2 as SYDVKM. In DNA form, the CDR3 reads TGTGCCAGCAGCCGAGGGGGATACCGCTCCTATAATTCACCCCTCCACTTC. It specifies CASSRGGYRSYNSPLHF. The whole variable domain, remainder taken from reference TRBV28 and TRBJ2-1, is DVKVTQSSRYLVKRTGEKVFLECVQDMDHENMFWYRQDPGLGLRLIYFSYDVKMKEKGDIPEGYSVSREKKERFSLILESASTNQTSMYLCASSRGGYRSYNSPLHFGPGTRLTVL.

This clonotype was seen once. The V call is TRBV12-3 or TRBV12-4, the J call TRBJ2-7, with D tentatively TRBD2 (5 bases). The DNA end lines up better with TRBJ2-5; the J call may be wrong. The CDR3 has 15 amino acids. CDR3 nucleotides: TGTGCCAGCACCTCCGGGCCGGGGTTAAGGGAGACCCAGTACTTC. Translating it yields CASTSGPGLRETQYF.

Comments on this clonotype: The conserved phenylalanine or tryptophan normally closing the CDR3 is absent here, so this likely arose from a read error. No DNA is shown, since the ends of the CDR3 on it are uncertain; the CDR3 is the one TCRdb lists. The chain has TRBV7-2 and TRBJ2-5; TRBD2 is the table's D call, not checked against the DNA. Germline CDR1 and CDR2: SGHTA and FQGNSA. Both ends counted, the CDR3 spans 18 residues. The CDR3 is CASSLGVGTWNSPLHFGN.

The rearrangement links TRBV11-2 to TRBJ2-1; 9 bases line up with TRBD1. Matching the DNA end better, TRBJ2-5 makes the J call doubtful. CDR1 and CDR2 from the germline V gene are SGHAT and FQNNGV. The CDR3 length is 15 residues. In DNA form, the CDR3 reads TGTGCCAGCAGCTTAACAGGGGGCTTTCGGGAGACCCAGTACTTC. It specifies CASSLTGGFRETQYF.

To note about this clonotype: This clone may be a read error of a much larger clone one base away. This rearrangement joins TRBV5-3 to TRBJ2-6; 14 nucleotides align to TRBD2. The closer fit of TRBJ2-7 to the DNA end suggests the J call may be wrong. TRBV5-3 qualifies as an ORF whose function is uncertain. The CDR3 extends over 15 amino acids. The chain's CDR3 is CARNPGLAGGNEQYF. The CDR3 coding sequence is TGTGCCAGAAACCCCGGACTAGCGGGAGGCAATGAGCAGTACTTC.

This clonotype was counted at least ten times. The rearrangement uses TRBV6-1 and TRBJ1-1, with TRBD1 matching over 11 bases. V lost 2 bases to trimming and J lost 1 base; unmatched junction nucleotides: 12. This CDR3 is 19 amino acids long. Germline V lookup: CDR1 MNHNS, CDR2 SASEGT. The CDR3 DNA is TGTGCCAGCAGTGAATCCGCACAAGGACAGGGGGCATGGAACACTGAAGCTTTCTTT. This translates into CASSESAQGQGAWNTEAFF.

In this sample, this clonotype turned up once. This chain joins TRBV11-2 and TRBJ2-6, with TRBD2 matching over 11 bases. The J call is uncertain, as TRBJ2-7 better fits the DNA end. The CDR3 spans 15 residues. CDR1 and CDR2 from the germline V gene are SGHAT and FQNNGV. The CDR3 reads CASSPSSGRANEQYF. CDR3 nucleotide sequence: TGTGCCAGCAGCCCCAGTAGCGGGAGGGCCAACGAGCAGTACTTC.

The chain joins TRBV7-2 to TRBJ2-5; D not resolved. Germline V gene data show CDR1 as SGHTA and CDR2 as FQGNSA. CDR3 size: 13 residues. With 1 base removed from V and 5 bases from J, the gap between germline ends came to 8 bases. For the CDR3, the DNA is TGTGCCAGCAGCTTAGTTTGGACGGAGACCCAGTACTTC. Protein product: CASSLVWTETQYF.

Worth noting for this clonotype: Possible read error: a much larger clone is one base away. J is TRBJ2-5 and V is TRBV6-1; TRBD2 matches at 8 bases. The J call is doubtful: the DNA matches TRBJ2-1 better. Per germline, CDR1 MNHNS and CDR2 SASEGT. The CDR3 has 14 residues. CDR3 amino acids: CASSFASGSREQFF. The CDR3, as DNA: TGTGCCAGCAGTTTTGCCAGCGGGAGTCGTGAGCAGTTCTTC.

V gene TRBV7-2 combines with J gene TRBJ2-5; the D gene is possibly TRBD2 (5 bases). The ends were cut back, 8 bases at V and 13 bases at J, with 14 bases in the middle. This CDR3 has 10 amino acids. Germline values: CDR1 SGHTA, CDR2 FQGNSA. CDR3 sequence reads: CASGPRSGYF. CDR3 sequence (DNA): TGTGCCAGCGGACCGAGAAGCGGGTACTTC.

This clonotype was found a few times. J is TRBJ2-1 and V is TRBV6-1; the D is unclear. The V end lost 4 bases, the J end lost 6 bases, and 10 bases lay between the germline ends. Germline assignment: CDR1 MNHNS and CDR2 SASEGT. The CDR3 runs to 13 residues. CDR3 nucleotides: TGTGCCAGCAGTGGGTCTCGGACCAATGAGCAGTTCTTC. This gives the protein CASSGSRTNEQFF.

The chain recombines TRBV12-5 with TRBJ2-5; 9 nucleotides line up with TRBD2. TRBJ2-1 explains the end of the DNA better; the J call may be wrong. Germline V gene data show CDR1 as LGHNT and CDR2 as FRNRAP. The CDR3 extends over 15 amino acids. CDR3 sequence reads: CASGFGLAYQETQFF. The CDR3 DNA sequence: TGTGCTAGTGGTTTCGGACTAGCGTACCAAGAGACCCAGTTCTTC.

This clonotype was counted many times. The genes are TRBV5-5 and TRBJ1-2, with 11 bases fitting TRBD1. CDR1 is SGHKS and CDR2 is YYEKEE in the germline V gene (reference sequence). Losses at the gene ends were 7 bases for V and 7 bases for J; bases not matched to a gene: 15. The CDR3 is 16 residues long. The CDR3 sequence is CASVSPRDRGAGGYTF. CDR3 in DNA: TGTGCCAGCGTCTCCCCGAGGGACAGGGGGGCTGGTGGCTACACCTTC.

This clonotype was seen a single time. The chain employs TRBV7-6 and TRBJ2-5; D might be TRBD1 or TRBD2, each matching 5 bases. With the DNA end fitting TRBJ2-1 better, the J assignment may be wrong. The CDR3 is made up of 19 amino acids. Germline V gene sequence: CDR1 SGHVS, CDR2 FNYEAQ. CDR3 loop: CASSQSDGLATVGQFEQFF. CDR3 nucleotide sequence: TGTGCCAGCAGTCAAAGCGACGGACTGGCCACGGTAGGACAATTTGAGCAGTTCTTC.

This clonotype has a count of ten or more. The chain links TRBV27 to TRBJ2-3; TRBD1 aligns across 12 bases. Unmatched junction bases numbered 10, after V lost 1 base and J lost 5 bases. Germline CDR1 reads MNHEY; CDR2 reads SMNVEV (reference sequence). There are 18 residues in the CDR3. CDR3 region: CASSLFEPGQGAIDTQYF. The DNA for the CDR3 is TGTGCCAGCAGTTTATTCGAACCGGGACAGGGGGCAATAGATACGCAGTATTTT.

This clonotype counts as medium-sized. The chain's CDR3 is CASSRLAGGGTQYF. The CDR3 nucleotides read TGTGCCAGCAGCCGACTAGCGGGAGGGGGGACCCAGTACTTC. The V gene is TRBV7-3, the J gene TRBJ2-5, with 14 bases aligning to TRBD2. The V and J ends lost 5 bases and 7 bases, in that order; junction bases with no gene match: 3. Per germline, CDR1 SGHTA and CDR2 FQGTGA. This CDR3 comprises 14 residues.

The J gene is TRBJ2-7, the V gene TRBV19; 7 nucleotides agree with TRBD2. The DNA end is a closer match to TRBJ2-3, so the J assignment may be wrong. Looked up from germline, CDR1 is LNHDA and CDR2 is SQIVND (reference sequence). The CDR3 is 14 residues long. The CDR3 protein is CASSIGTSADTQYF. CDR3 nucleotides: TGTGCCAGTAGTATAGGTACTAGCGCAGATACGCAGTATTTT.

Comments on this clonotype: At one end, the junction sequence differs from germline, possibly due to a read error. The CDR3 sequence is CASSLTGYGYTF. The CDR3 DNA is TGTGCCAGCAGCCTAACAGGGTATGGCTACACCTTC. V is TRBV7-3 and J is TRBJ2-1, with a possible D match to TRBD1 (6 bases). The better agreement between TRBJ1-2 and the DNA end casts doubt on the J call. Germline V gene lookup returns CDR1 SGHTA and CDR2 FQGTGA. CDR3 length equals 12 residues.

The chain joins TRBV6-1 to TRBJ2-2; tentatively, D is TRBD1 (6 bases). There are 12 residues in the CDR3. Germline loops: CDR1 MNHNS, CDR2 SASEGT. Trimming pared 6 bases from V and 7 bases from J, leaving 9 bases between. CDR3 in amino acids: CASRPDSGELFF. As DNA, the CDR3 is TGTGCCAGCAGACCGGACAGCGGGGAGCTGTTTTTT.

This clonotype was seen many times. The conserved closing phenylalanine or tryptophan is absent in this CDR3, likely reflecting a read error. It is unclear where the CDR3 begins or ends on the DNA, so no DNA is shown, and the CDR3 is as TCRdb lists it. CDR3 sequence: CASSSQVDGYTFGS. The chain links TRBV7-9 to TRBJ2-7. Germline V CDR1 and CDR2: SEHNR, FQNEAQ (reference sequence). The CDR3 has 14 amino acids, counting both end residues.

The genes are TRBV7-4 and TRBJ2-5, with no clear D. Germline V gives CDR1 SGHVT, CDR2 SQSDAQ. This CDR3 comprises 15 residues. V was pared by 2 bases and J by 1 base, with 11 bases between. The CDR3 DNA reads TGTGCCAGCAGCTTAAGAGCGTCTGCCCAAGAGACCCAGTACTTC. Translated: CASSLRASAQETQYF.

This clonotype appeared many times. The V and J genes are TRBV27 and TRBJ2-2, with D unresolved. The germline V and J ends were trimmed by 5 bases and 2 bases, with 9 bases remaining between them. The CDR3 contains 14 residues. Per the germline V gene, CDR1 is MNHEY and CDR2 is SMNVEV (reference sequence). The chain's CDR3 is CASSPGPNTGELFF. The CDR3 bases are TGTGCCAGCAGTCCCGGACCTAACACCGGGGAGCTGTTTTTT.

This sequence joins TRBV7-2 and TRBJ2-3; D is perhaps TRBD2 (5 bases). The J call may be in error: the DNA end matches TRBJ2-1 better. The CDR3 extends over 13 amino acids. Germline assignment: CDR1 SGHTA and CDR2 FQGNSA. Here the CDR3 reads CASSLDERLGQFF. The CDR3 DNA follows: TGTGCCAGCAGCTTAGATGAGCGGTTGGGGCAGTTCTTC.